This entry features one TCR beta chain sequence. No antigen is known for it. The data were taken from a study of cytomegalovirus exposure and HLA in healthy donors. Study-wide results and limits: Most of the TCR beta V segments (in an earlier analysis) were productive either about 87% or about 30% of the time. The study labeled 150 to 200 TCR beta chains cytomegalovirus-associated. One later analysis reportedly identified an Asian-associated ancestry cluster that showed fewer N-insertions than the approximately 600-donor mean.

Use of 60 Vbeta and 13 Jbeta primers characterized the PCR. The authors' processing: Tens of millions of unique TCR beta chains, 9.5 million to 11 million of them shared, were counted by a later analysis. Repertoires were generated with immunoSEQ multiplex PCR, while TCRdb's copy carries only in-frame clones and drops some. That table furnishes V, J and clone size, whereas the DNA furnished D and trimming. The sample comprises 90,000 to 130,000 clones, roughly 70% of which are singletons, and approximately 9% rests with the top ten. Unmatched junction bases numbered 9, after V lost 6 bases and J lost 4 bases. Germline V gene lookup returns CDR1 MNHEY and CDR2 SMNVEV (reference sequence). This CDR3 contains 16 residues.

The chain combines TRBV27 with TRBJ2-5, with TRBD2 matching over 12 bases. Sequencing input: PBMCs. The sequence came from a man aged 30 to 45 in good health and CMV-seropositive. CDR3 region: CASSPQPGLAGETQYF. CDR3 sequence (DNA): TGTGCCAGCAGCCCCCAGCCGGGACTAGCGGGAGAGACCCAGTACTTC.